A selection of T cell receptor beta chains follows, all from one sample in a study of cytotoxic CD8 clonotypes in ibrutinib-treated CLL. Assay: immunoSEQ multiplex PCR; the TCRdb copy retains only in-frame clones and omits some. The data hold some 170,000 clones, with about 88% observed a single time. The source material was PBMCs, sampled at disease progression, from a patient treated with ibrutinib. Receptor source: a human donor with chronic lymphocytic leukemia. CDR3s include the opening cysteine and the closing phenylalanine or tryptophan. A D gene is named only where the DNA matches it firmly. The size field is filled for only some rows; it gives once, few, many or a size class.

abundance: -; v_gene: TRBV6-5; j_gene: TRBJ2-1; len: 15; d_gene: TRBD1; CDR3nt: TGTGCCAGCAGTTACAGTGGGACAGGGTACGTTGAGCAGTTCTTC; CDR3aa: CASSYSGTGYVEQFF
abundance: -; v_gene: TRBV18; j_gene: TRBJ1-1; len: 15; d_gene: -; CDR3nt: TGTGCCAGCTCACCCACGGACAGTTCGAACACTGAAGCTTTCTTT; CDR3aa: CASSPTDSSNTEAFF
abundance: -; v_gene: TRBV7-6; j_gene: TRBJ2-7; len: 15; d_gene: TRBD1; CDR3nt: TGTGCCAGCAGTCCCGGGACAGGGGGCTTCCACGAGCAGTACTTC; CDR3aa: CASSPGTGGFHEQYF
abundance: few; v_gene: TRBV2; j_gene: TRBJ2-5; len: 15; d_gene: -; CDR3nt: TGTGCCAGCAGTCGGGACATAGGGGGTCAAGAGACCCAGTACTTC; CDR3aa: CASSRDIGGQETQYF
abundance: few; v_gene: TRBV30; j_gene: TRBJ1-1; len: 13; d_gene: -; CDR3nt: TGTGCCTGGAGTGCTTATACAGGACTTGAAGCTTTCTTT; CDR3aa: CAWSAYTGLEAFF
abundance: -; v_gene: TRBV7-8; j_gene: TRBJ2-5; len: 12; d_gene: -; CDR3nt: TGTGCCAGCAGTCACCTGCGCGAGACCCAGTACTTC; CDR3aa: CASSHLRETQYF
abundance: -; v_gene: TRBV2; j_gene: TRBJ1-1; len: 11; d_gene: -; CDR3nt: TGTGCCAGCAATTCAGCGGGGTCAGCTTTCTTT; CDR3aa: CASNSAGSAFF
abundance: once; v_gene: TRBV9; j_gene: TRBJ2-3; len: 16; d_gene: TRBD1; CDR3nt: TGTGCCAGCAGCGTAATTATCCAGGGGGCGCTAGATACGCAGTATTTT; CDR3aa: CASSVIIQGALDTQYF
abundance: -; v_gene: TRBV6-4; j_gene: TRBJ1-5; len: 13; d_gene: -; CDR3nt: TGTGCCAGCAGTGCGCAGGGCGGTCAGCCCCAGCATTTT; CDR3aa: CASSAQGGQPQHF
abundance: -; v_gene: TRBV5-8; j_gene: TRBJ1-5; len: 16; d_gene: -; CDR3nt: TGTGCCAGCGGAACAGGTGGGGGAGGATTCAATCAGCCCCAGCATTTT; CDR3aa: CASGTGGGGFNQPQHF
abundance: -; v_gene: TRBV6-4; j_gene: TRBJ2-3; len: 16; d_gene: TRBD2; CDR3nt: TGTGCCAGCAGTGCTGGGACTAGTAGGAGCACAGATACGCAGTATTTT; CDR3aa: CASSAGTSRSTDTQYF
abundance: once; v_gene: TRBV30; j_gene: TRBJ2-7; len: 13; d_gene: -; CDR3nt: TGTGCCTGGAGTGTGCAGGGATCTGGAGAGCAGTACTTC; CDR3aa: CAWSVQGSGEQYF
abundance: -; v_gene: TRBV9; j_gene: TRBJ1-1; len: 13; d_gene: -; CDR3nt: TGTGCCAGCAGCCCCGCAAAGAACACTGAAGCTTTCTTT; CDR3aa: CASSPAKNTEAFF
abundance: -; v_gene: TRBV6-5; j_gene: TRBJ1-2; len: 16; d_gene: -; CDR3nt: TGTGCCAGCAGTTACTCAGGCCTACTTACGGCGAGTGGCTACACCTTC; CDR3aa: CASSYSGLLTASGYTF
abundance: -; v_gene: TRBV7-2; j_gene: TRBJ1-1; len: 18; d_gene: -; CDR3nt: TGTGCCAGCAGTAAAGGGGCGTTGCAGGGTAAGATGAACACTGAAGCTTTCTTT; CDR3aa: CASSKGALQGKMNTEAFF
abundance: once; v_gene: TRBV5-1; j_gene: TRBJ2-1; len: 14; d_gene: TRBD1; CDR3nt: TGCGCCAGCAGCGGACAGGGGCCCTACAATGAGCAGTTCTTC; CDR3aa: CASSGQGPYNEQFF
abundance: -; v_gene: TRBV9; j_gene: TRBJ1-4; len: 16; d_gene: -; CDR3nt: TGTGCCAGCAGCGCTGATGGCAGCCCTCCTAATGAAAAACTGTTTTTT; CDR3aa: CASSADGSPPNEKLFF
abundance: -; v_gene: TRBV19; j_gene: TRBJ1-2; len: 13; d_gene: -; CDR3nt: TGTGCCAGTAGTACCCGCACCGGAGGTGGCTACACCTTC; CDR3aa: CASSTRTGGGYTF
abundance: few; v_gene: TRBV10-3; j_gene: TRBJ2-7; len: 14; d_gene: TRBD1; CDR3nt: TGTGCCATCACCCAGGGACAGACCTACTACGAGCAGTACTTC; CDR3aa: CAITQGQTYYEQYF
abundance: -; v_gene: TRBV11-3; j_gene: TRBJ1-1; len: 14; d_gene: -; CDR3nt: TGTGCCAGCAGCGTCGGCAGGGGTAATTTCTTAGCTTTCTTT; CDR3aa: CASSVGRGNFLAFF
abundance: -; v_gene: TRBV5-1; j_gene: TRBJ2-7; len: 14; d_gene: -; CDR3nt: TGCGCCAGCAGCTTGGGATTAAGCAGCTACGAGCAGTACTTC; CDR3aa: CASSLGLSSYEQYF
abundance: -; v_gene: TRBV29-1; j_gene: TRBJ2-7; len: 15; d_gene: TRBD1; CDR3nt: TGCAGCGTTGACCGGCGGACAGGATCGATAGGGGAGCAGTACTTC; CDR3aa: CSVDRRTGSIGEQYF
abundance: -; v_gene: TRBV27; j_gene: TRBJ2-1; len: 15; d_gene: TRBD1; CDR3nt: TGTGCCAGCAATTTCTGGGACAGAAGTAGAAATGAGCAGTTCTTC; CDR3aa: CASNFWDRSRNEQFF
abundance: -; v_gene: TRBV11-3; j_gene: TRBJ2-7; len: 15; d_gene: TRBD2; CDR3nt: TGTGCCAGCAGCTCCGCTAGCGGGAGGGGGTACGAGCAGTACTTC; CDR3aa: CASSSASGRGYEQYF
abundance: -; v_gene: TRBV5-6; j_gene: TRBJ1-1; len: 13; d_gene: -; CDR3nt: TGTGCCAGCAGCGTACAGGAAAACACTGAAGCTTTCTTT; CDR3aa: CASSVQENTEAFF
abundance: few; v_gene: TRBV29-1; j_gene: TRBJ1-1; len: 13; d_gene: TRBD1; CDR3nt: TGCAGCGCTCTGACAGGGCTGAAAACTGAAGCTTTCTTT; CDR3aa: CSALTGLKTEAFF
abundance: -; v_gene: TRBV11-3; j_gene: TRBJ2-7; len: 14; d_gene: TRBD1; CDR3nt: TGTGCCAGCAGCTTCCCGGGACAGAGCTACGAGCAGTACTTC; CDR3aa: CASSFPGQSYEQYF
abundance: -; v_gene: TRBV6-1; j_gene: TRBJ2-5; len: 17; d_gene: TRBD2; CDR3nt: TGTGCCAGCAGTGTGGGGGGGGGTGTGGTTATTCGAGAGACCCAGTACTTC; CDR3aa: CASSVGGGVVIRETQYF